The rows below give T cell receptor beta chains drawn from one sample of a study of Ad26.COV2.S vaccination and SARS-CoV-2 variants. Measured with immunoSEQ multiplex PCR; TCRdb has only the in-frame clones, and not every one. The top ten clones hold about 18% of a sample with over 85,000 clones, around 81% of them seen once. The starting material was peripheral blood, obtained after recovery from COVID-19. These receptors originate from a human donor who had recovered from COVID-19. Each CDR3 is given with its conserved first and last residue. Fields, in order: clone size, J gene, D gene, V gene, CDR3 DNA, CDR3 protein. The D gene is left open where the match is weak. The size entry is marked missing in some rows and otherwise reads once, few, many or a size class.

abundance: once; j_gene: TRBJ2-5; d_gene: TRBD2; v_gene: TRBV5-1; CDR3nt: TGCGCCAGCACCGTTGCGGGGGTCCAAGAGACCCAGTACTTC; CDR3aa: CASTVAGVQETQYF
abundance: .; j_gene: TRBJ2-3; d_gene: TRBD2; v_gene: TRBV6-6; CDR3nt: TGTGCCACCCAACCTAGCGGCTCCACAGATACGCAGTATTTT; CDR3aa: CATQPSGSTDTQYF
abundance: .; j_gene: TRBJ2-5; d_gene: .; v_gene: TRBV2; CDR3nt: TGTGCCAGCAGTGAACGTCGGGCCGCCCATATGGGAGAGACCCAGTACTTC; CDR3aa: CASSERRAAHMGETQYF
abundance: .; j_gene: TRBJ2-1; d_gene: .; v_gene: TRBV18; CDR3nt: TGTGCCAGCTCACCTACGGCTGGGGGTTCTCGGGTCGTACCTCGTGAGCAGTTCTTC; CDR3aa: CASSPTAGGSRVVPREQFF
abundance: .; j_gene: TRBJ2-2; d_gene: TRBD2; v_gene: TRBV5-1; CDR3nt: TGCGCCAGCAGCGGTCGGACTAGCGGGGGGTTTTACACCGGGGAGCTGTTTTTT; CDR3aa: CASSGRTSGGFYTGELFF
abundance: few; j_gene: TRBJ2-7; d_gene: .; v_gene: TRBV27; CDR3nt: TGTGCCAGCAGTTTCTCAGGCTACGAGCAGTACTTC; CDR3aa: CASSFSGYEQYF
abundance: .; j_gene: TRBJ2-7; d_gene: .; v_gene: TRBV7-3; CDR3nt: TGTGCCAGCAGCCCCCAGACCCGGTCCGAGCAGTACTTC; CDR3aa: CASSPQTRSEQYF
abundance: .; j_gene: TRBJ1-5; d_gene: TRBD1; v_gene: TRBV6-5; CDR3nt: TGTGCCAGCAGGCGGACAGGGCCTGATCAGCCCCAGCATTTT; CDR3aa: CASRRTGPDQPQHF
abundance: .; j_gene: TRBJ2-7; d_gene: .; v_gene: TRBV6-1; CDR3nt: TGTGCCAGCAGTGAAGGTATAGAGCCCCCTTACGAGCAGTACTTC; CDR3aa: CASSEGIEPPYEQYF
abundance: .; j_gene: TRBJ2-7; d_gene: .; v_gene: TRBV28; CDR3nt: TGTGCCAGCAGTTTAATCCCTTGGCGGGGCCAGGCCTACGAGCAGTACTTC; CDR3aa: CASSLIPWRGQAYEQYF
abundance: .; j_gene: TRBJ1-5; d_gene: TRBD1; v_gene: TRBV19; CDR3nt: TGTGCCAGTAGTAGCACAGGGGGCAATCAGCCCCAGCATTTT; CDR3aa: CASSSTGGNQPQHF
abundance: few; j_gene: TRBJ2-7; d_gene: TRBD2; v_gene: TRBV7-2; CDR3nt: TGTGCCAGCAGCTCGGGACTAGCGGTGGGGGAGCAGTACTTC; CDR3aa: CASSSGLAVGEQYF
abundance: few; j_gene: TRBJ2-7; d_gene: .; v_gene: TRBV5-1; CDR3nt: TGCGCCAGCAGCTTGGACGGGGGCGAGCAGTACTTC; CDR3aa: CASSLDGGEQYF
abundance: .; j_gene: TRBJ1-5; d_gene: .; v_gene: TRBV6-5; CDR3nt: TGTGCCAGCCGGACCGACCCCTTATGGCCCCAGCATTTT; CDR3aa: CASRTDPLWPQHF
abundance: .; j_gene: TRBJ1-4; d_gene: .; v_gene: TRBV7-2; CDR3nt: TGTGCCAGCAGCACATCAACAGGGTTAACTAATGAAAAACTGTTTTTT; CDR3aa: CASSTSTGLTNEKLFF
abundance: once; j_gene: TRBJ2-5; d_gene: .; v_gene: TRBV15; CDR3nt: TGTGCCACCAGCAGGGGGGACTTGATGCCGGAGACCCAGTACTTC; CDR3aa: CATSRGDLMPETQYF
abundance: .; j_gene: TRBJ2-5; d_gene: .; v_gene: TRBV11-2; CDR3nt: TGTGCCAGCGCTCGGGGGGCCCAAGAGACCCAGTACTTC; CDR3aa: CASARGAQETQYF
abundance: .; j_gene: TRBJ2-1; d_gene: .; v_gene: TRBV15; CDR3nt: TGTGCCACCAGCAGCCCTATCGGGACACGGGATGGCAATGAGCAGTTCTTC; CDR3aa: CATSSPIGTRDGNEQFF
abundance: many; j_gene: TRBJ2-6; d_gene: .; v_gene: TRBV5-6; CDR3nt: TGTGCCAGCAGCTTGGTGGACGGTGTCTTTGGGGCCAACGTCCTGACTTTC; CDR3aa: CASSLVDGVFGANVLTF
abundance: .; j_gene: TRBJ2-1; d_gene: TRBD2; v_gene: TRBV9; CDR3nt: TGTGCCAGCAGCGTAGGTACTAGCGGGGGCCACAATGCGCAGTTCTTC; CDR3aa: CASSVGTSGGHNAQFF
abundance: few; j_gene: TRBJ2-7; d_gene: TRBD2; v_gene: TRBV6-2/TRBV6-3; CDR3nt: TGTGCCAGCAGTAACTACCCCGGTGCTAGCGGCTCCTACGAGCAGTACTTC; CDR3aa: CASSNYPGASGSYEQYF
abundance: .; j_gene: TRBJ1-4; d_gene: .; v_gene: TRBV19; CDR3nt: TGTGCCAGTAGTTTCCCACCCGGGAGTGGTGAAAAACTGTTTTTT; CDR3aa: CASSFPPGSGEKLFF
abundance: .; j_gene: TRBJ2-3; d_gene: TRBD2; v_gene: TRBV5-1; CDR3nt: TGCGCCAGCAGCTTCTACCTAGCGGGGGGGACAGATACGCAGTATTTT; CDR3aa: CASSFYLAGGTDTQYF
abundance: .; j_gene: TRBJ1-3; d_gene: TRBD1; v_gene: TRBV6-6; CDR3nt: TGTGCCAGCAGTTACACGCAGGGGGCAGATGGAAACACCATATATTTT; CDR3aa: CASSYTQGADGNTIYF
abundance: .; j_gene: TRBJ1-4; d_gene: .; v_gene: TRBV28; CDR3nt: TGTGCCAGCCGCGACTACCGGGACAAACTGTTTTTT; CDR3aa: CASRDYRDKLFF
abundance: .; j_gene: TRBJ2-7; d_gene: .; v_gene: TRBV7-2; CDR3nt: TGTGCCAGCAGCTTAGATTTAGTCCCCTTGGGGTACGAGCAGTACTTC; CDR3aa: CASSLDLVPLGYEQYF
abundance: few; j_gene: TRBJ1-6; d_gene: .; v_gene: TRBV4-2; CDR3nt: TGTGCCAGCAGCCAAGCAGCGGCCTATAATTCACCCCTCCACTTT; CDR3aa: CASSQAAAYNSPLHF